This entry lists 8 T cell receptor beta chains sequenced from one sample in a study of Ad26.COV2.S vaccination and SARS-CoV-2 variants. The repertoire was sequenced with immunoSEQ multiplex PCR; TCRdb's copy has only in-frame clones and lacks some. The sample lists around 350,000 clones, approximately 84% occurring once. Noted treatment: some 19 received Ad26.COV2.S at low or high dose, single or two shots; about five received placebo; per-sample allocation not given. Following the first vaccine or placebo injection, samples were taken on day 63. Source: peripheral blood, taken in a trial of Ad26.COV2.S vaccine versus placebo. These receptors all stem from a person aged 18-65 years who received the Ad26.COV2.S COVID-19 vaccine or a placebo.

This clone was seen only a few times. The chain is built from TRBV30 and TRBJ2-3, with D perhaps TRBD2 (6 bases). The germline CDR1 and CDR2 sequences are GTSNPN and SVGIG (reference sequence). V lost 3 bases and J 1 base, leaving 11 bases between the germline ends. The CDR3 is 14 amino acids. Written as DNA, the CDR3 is TGTGCCTGGAGATGGCGGGGCCGCACAGATACGCAGTATTTT. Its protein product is CAWRWRGRTDTQYF.

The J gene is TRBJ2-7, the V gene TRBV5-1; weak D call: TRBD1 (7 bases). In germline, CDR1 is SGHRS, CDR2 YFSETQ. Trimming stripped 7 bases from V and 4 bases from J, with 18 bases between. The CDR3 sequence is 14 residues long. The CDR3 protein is CASGSSRGEYEQYF. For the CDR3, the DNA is TGCGCCAGCGGCTCCAGCAGGGGGGAGTACGAGCAGTACTTC.

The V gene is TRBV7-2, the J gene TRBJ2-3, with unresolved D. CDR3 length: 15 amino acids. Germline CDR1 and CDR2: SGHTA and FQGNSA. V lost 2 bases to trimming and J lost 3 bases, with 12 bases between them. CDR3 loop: CASSLLGHTTDTQYF. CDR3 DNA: TGTGCCAGCAGCTTATTAGGGCATACAACAGATACGCAGTATTTT.

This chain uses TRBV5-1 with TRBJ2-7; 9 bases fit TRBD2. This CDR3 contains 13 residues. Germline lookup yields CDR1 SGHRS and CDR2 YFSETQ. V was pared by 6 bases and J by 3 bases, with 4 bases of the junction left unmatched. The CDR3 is CASKLAGVYEQYF. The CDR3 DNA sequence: TGCGCCAGCAAGTTAGCGGGAGTCTACGAGCAGTACTTC.

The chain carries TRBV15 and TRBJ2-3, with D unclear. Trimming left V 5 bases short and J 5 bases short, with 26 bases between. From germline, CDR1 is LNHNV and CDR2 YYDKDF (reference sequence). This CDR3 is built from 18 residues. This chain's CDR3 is CATSSQIHRDLDKDTQYF. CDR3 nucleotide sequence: TGTGCCACCAGCTCACAAATACATCGAGACCTAGATAAAGATACGCAGTATTTT.

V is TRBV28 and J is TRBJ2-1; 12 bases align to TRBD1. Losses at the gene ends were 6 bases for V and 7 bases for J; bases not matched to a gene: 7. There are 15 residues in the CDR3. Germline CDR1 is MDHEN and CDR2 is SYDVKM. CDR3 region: CASSPGTGGKNEQFF. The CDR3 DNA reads TGTGCCAGCAGCCCTGGGACAGGGGGCAAAAATGAGCAGTTCTTC. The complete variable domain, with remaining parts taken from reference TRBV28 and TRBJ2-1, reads DVKVTQSSRYLVKRTGEKVFLECVQDMDHENMFWYRQDPGLGLRLIYFSYDVKMKEKGDIPEGYSVSREKKERFSLILESASTNQTSMYLCASSPGTGGKNEQFFGPGTRLTVL.

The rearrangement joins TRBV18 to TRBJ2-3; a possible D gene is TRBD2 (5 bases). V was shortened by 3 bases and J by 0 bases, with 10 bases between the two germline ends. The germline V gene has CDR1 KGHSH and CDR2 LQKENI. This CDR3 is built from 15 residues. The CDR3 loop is CASSPMGGSTDTQYF. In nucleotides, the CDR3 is TGTGCCAGCTCACCTATGGGCGGGAGCACAGATACGCAGTATTTT.

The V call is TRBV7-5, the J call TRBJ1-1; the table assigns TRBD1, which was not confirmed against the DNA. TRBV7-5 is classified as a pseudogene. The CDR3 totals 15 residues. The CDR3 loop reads CARSLRGPCESEAFF. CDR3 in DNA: TGTGCCAGAAGCCTCAGGGGACCTTGTGAATCTGAAGCTTTCTTT.